This TCR beta chain is from a study of T cell repertoires in cytomegalovirus infection. Study details: Alongside well-studied HLA-B-restricted CMV epitopes, recently identified HLA-C-restricted CMV epitopes were also used. Evidence of both CMV infection and a matching HLA type came from public TCR beta signatures.

This clonotype was detected many times. Antigen unknown. TCRdb re-analysed the reads in MiXCR, keeping a single row per CDR3 protein. This sample has fewer than 1,000,000 distinct CDR3 sequences, with about a third found just once. The CDR3 loop spans 14 amino acids. V lost 0 bases and J lost 2, with 7 bases in between. This specimen was cultured CD8+ T cells from PBMCs, taken from culture after CMV antigen stimulation. The chain has TRBV12-3 or TRBV12-4 and TRBJ2-5, with TRBD1 as a possible D gene (6 bases). The receptor was derived from a human donor in good health (CMV status not recorded). Some clones in this sample may be carry-over from other donors' samples. This CDR3 reads CASSLAGQQETQYF. CDR3 sequence (DNA): TGTGCCAGCAGTTTAGCGGGACAACAAGAGACCCAGTACTTC.